The 29 T cell receptor beta chains in this list originate from one sample, sequenced in a study of T cells after yellow fever vaccination. One entry per CDR3 protein, called by TCRdb with MiXCR from the 5' RACE reads. This table has a few hundred thousand distinct CDR3 sequences, over 15% appearing once. This specimen was PBMCs, taken 15 days after the yellow fever booster vaccination. Source of these receptors: a man aged 25-45 years who received the YFV17D yellow fever vaccine.

The V and J genes are TRBV5-6 and TRBJ2-2; no reliable D call. This CDR3 comprises 15 residues. CDR1 is SGHDT and CDR2 is YYEEEE in the germline V gene. V was shortened by 4 bases and J by 0 bases, with 10 bases between the two germline ends. For the CDR3, the DNA is TGTGCCAGCAGCCCACTTCGGACGAACACCGGGGAGCTGTTTTTT. This sequence encodes CASSPLRTNTGELFF.

This chain connects TRBV18 to TRBJ2-1, with D hard to call. The CDR3 loop spans 16 amino acids. The germline gives CDR1 KGHSH, CDR2 LQKENI. The V end lost 0 bases, the J end lost 0 bases, and 9 bases lay between the germline ends. The CDR3, as DNA: TGTGCCAGCTCACCACCGAGCCCCGCCTCCTACAATGAGCAGTTCTTC. This translates into CASSPPSPASYNEQFF.

In its sample, this clonotype was seen a few times. V usage is TRBV20-1 and J usage is TRBJ2-5, with 7 bases aligning to TRBD2. The CDR3 is 14 amino acids. Germline-derived CDR1 and CDR2 are DFQATT and SNEGSKA (reference sequence). The J segment lost 3 bases and the V segment lost 6 bases, leaving 10 bases of the junction unmatched. The CDR3 reads CSAVGLVGEETQYF. As DNA, the CDR3 is TGCAGTGCGGTAGGACTAGTAGGGGAAGAGACCCAGTACTTC.

This clonotype was counted a few times. The gene calls are TRBV3-1 and TRBJ2-7; 8 nucleotides align to TRBD1. The V segment lost 2 bases and the J segment 2 bases; nucleotides outside the gene matches: 8. Germline CDR1 reads LGHDT; CDR2 reads YNNKEL (reference sequence). CDR3 length equals 16 residues. The CDR3 nucleotides read TGTGCCAGCAGCCAACATACGACAGGGGTAGCCTACGAGCAGTACTTC. Translated: CASSQHTTGVAYEQYF.

The CDR3 DNA sequence: TGTGCCACCAGCGTAACTAGAGAAAACACAGATACGCAGTATTTT. Translated, it gives CATSVTRENTDTQYF. This chain joins TRBV15 and TRBJ2-3; D possibly corresponds to TRBD2 (5 bases). Germline V gene lookup returns CDR1 LNHNV and CDR2 YYDKDF (reference sequence). This CDR3 is 15 amino acids long. Between the trimmed V and J ends, which lost 5 bases and 2 bases, there was a span of 14 bases.

This clonotype occurred a few times. This chain connects TRBV18 to TRBJ2-5; tentative D call: TRBD2 (7 bases). There are 14 residues in the CDR3. Trimming removed 3 bases from V and 4 bases from J, with 12 bases in between. CDR1 is KGHSH and CDR2 is LQKENI in the germline V gene. CDR3 residues: CASSPNGGRETQYF. The CDR3 bases are TGTGCCAGCTCACCCAACGGGGGGCGAGAGACCCAGTACTTC.

The chain employs TRBV12-3 or TRBV12-4 and TRBJ2-3; no reliable D call. This CDR3 contains 12 residues. The V and J ends lost 2 bases and 5 bases respectively, with 5 bases between them. The CDR3 DNA reads as TGTGCCAGCAGTTTAAATAGAGATACGCAGTATTTT. Translating it yields CASSLNRDTQYF.

This clonotype turned up a few times. The J gene is TRBJ2-3, the V gene TRBV12-3 or TRBV12-4, with 10 bases identical to TRBD2. The CDR3 is 15 amino acids. After removal of 6 bases from V and 2 bases from J, the junction contained 5 bases not matched to a gene. The CDR3 region is CASSASGSTTDTQYF. Written as DNA, the CDR3 is TGTGCCAGCAGCGCTAGCGGGAGTACCACAGATACGCAGTATTTT.

The V gene is TRBV5-6, the J gene TRBJ2-1; 7 bases line up with TRBD2. Looked up from germline, CDR1 is SGHDT and CDR2 is YYEEEE. CDR3 length: 15 residues. After removal of 4 bases from V and 2 bases from J, the junction contained 6 bases not matched to a gene. CDR3 sequence: CASSTPSGTYNEQFF. CDR3 nucleotides: TGTGCCAGCAGCACCCCTAGCGGAACCTACAATGAGCAGTTCTTC.

This chain links TRBV20-1 with TRBJ2-1; D gene uncertain. CDR3 size: 16 residues. Germline V gene data show CDR1 as DFQATT and CDR2 as SNEGSKA (reference sequence). The ends were cut back, 1 base at V and 5 bases at J, with 18 bases in the middle. The DNA for the CDR3 is TGCAGTGCTAGAGCCCCCCCCACCGGTAGCCACAATGAGCAGTTCTTC. It specifies CSARAPPTGSHNEQFF.

This clonotype was observed a few times. CDR3 DNA sequence: TGTGCCAGCAGTTGGCTGAAGAACACTGAAGCTTTCTTT. Its protein product is CASSWLKNTEAFF. The chain links TRBV12-3 or TRBV12-4 to TRBJ1-1; D remains unclear. This CDR3 is 13 amino acids long. Trimming pared 4 bases from V and 1 base from J, leaving 7 bases between.

This sequence joins TRBV12-3 or TRBV12-4 and TRBJ2-7; D call uncertain. Trimming stripped 2 bases from V and 3 bases from J, with 5 bases between. The CDR3 totals 12 residues. DNA for the CDR3: TGTGCCAGCAGTTTAAGACACTACGAGCAGTACTTC. Translating it yields CASSLRHYEQYF.

The chain has TRBV6-2 or TRBV6-3 and TRBJ2-3; the match to TRBD1 covers 10 bases. From germline, CDR1 is MNHEY and CDR2 SVGEGT. Unmatched junction bases numbered 9, after V lost 6 bases and J lost 9 bases. The CDR3 covers 14 residues. The CDR3 loop is CASSGTGVYGTQYF. CDR3 nucleotide sequence: TGTGCCAGCAGCGGGACAGGGGTTTATGGGACGCAGTATTTT.

This clonotype was found a few times. This chain links TRBV5-1 with TRBJ1-1, with a tentative D call TRBD1 (5 bases). Germline CDR1 is SGHRS and CDR2 is YFSETQ. Deletions cut 0 bases from V and 11 bases from J, with 11 bases between. CDR3 length: 12 amino acids. CDR3 bases: TGCGCCAGCAGCTTGGCCGACGAGGGGGCTTTCTTT. Its translation is CASSLADEGAFF.

The V and J genes are TRBV5-5 and TRBJ1-4; perhaps TRBD1 as D (5 bases). Germline V lookup: CDR1 SGHKS, CDR2 YYEKEE (reference sequence). The V end lost 4 bases, the J end lost 8 bases, and 18 bases lay between the germline ends. The CDR3 extends over 15 amino acids. The CDR3 DNA reads as TGTGCCAGCAGCGCCCTCAGGGAAGGGTACGAAAAACTGTTTTTT. This codes for CASSALREGYEKLFF.

This chain uses TRBV20-1 with TRBJ1-4; D ambiguous. The CDR3 runs to 14 residues. The V and J ends lost 6 bases and 1 base respectively, with 12 bases between them. CDR1 is DFQATT, CDR2 SNEGSKA, per germline (reference sequence). This chain's CDR3 is CSATESGTNEKLFF. Here the CDR3 DNA reads TGCAGTGCGACCGAAAGTGGAACTAATGAAAAACTGTTTTTT.

This clonotype occurred a few times. V and J are TRBV11-3 and TRBJ2-1; 14 bases agree with TRBD2. V was pared by 3 bases and J by 9 bases, with 7 bases of the junction left unmatched. The germline gives CDR1 SGHNT, CDR2 YENEEA. There are 16 residues in the CDR3. CDR3 amino acids: CASSFRTSGRWIEQFF. CDR3 DNA: TGTGCCAGCAGCTTTCGGACTAGCGGGAGGTGGATTGAGCAGTTCTTC.

V gene TRBV7-2 combines with J gene TRBJ2-5; D is uncertain. The germline CDR1 and CDR2 sequences are SGHTA and FQGNSA. This CDR3 spans 14 amino acids. Trimming took off 0 bases at V and 2 bases at J, with 7 bases between the two ends. The CDR3 DNA follows: TGTGCCAGCAGCTTAGCGTGGCGACAAGAGACCCAGTACTTC. It yields the protein CASSLAWRQETQYF.

The table lists this clonotype with a few counts. The chain carries TRBV27 and TRBJ2-1; D gene ambiguous. The CDR3 loop spans 15 amino acids. Germline CDR1 and CDR2: MNHEY and SMNVEV (reference sequence). Trimming left V 3 bases short and J 9 bases short, with 18 bases between. The CDR3 DNA reads as TGTGCCAGCAGTTTCCGCCTCGGTTCGGTGGGTGAGCAGTTCTTC. Amino acids: CASSFRLGSVGEQFF.

The table lists this clonotype with many counts. The J gene is TRBJ2-7, the V gene TRBV28, with D possibly being TRBD1 or TRBD2 (6 bases each). V lost 6 bases, J lost 2 bases, and 11 bases lay in between. CDR3 length: 13 amino acids. Germline-derived CDR1 and CDR2 are MDHEN and SYDVKM. CDR3 region: CASRGGLAYEQYF. As DNA, the CDR3 is TGTGCCAGCAGGGGGGGCTTGGCCTACGAGCAGTACTTC.

The gene calls are TRBV7-7 and TRBJ2-7, with D tentatively TRBD1 or TRBD2 (5 bases each). Germline CDR1 is SSHAT and CDR2 is FNYEAQ (reference sequence). This CDR3 comprises 14 residues. With 8 bases removed from V and 2 bases from J, the gap between germline ends came to 16 bases. CDR3 protein: CASADGPGPYEQYF. In nucleotides, the CDR3 is TGTGCCAGCGCCGACGGACCGGGACCCTACGAGCAGTACTTC.

This clonotype was seen more than once but under ten times. The chain employs TRBV4-2 and TRBJ2-7; 11 nucleotides align to TRBD2. The V segment lost 0 bases and the J segment 3 bases; nucleotides outside the gene matches: 13. There are 19 residues in the CDR3. Germline assignment: CDR1 LGHNA and CDR2 YNFKEQ. CDR3 protein: CASSQELTRVLAGDYEQYF. The CDR3 DNA reads as TGTGCCAGCAGCCAAGAGCTCACCAGGGTACTAGCGGGGGACTACGAGCAGTACTTC.

This clonotype was counted a few times. The chain employs TRBV25-1 and TRBJ2-7, with D tentatively TRBD1 (5 bases). CDR3 size: 13 residues. V lost 2 bases, J lost 4 bases, and 9 bases lay in between. In germline, CDR1 is MGHDK, CDR2 SYGVNS. The CDR3 reads CASSELGRYEQYF. The CDR3 nucleotides read TGTGCCAGCAGTGAACTGGGGCGATACGAGCAGTACTTC.

The chain links TRBV2 to TRBJ2-3, with 9 bases fitting TRBD2. Germline CDR1 SNHLY, CDR2 FYNNEI. Trimming cost V 9 bases and J 2 bases; bases outside gene matches: 12. The CDR3 runs 16 residues. Written as DNA, the CDR3 is TGTGCCAGGGGACGCGCAGCGGGAGGCCTCACAGATACGCAGTATTTT. Its protein is CARGRAAGGLTDTQYF.

This clonotype was detected a few times. The chain joins TRBV20-1 to TRBJ2-7; D unresolved. Deletions cut 3 bases from V and 3 bases from J, with 12 bases between. The germline gives CDR1 DFQATT, CDR2 SNEGSKA (reference sequence). The CDR3 length is 13 residues. CDR3 in amino acids: CSARSTSSYEQYF. The CDR3 bases are TGCAGTGCTAGGTCTACTTCGAGCTACGAGCAGTACTTC.

V and J are TRBV20-1 and TRBJ2-7; D perhaps matches TRBD2 (6 bases). Trimming removed 5 bases at V and 1 base at J, with 15 bases between. Looked up from germline, CDR1 is DFQATT and CDR2 is SNEGSKA (reference sequence). The CDR3 has 14 residues. Here the CDR3 reads CSARLGSASYEQYF. Written as DNA, the CDR3 is TGCAGTGCTCGACTAGGCAGTGCGTCCTACGAGCAGTACTTC.

A few counts support this clonotype. The chain uses TRBV5-5 and TRBJ2-7; D not certain. Germline lookup yields CDR1 SGHKS and CDR2 YYEKEE (reference sequence). CDR3 length: 12 residues. V was pared by 4 bases and J by 3 bases, with 8 bases between. The CDR3 nucleotides are TGTGCCAGCAGCCCCACCGACTACGAGCAGTACTTC. Translated, it gives CASSPTDYEQYF.

This clonotype was recorded a few times. The CDR3 protein is CASSLGGEPGQYF. The CDR3 DNA follows: TGTGCCAGCAGCTTAGGGGGGGAGCCAGGGCAGTACTTC. The chain employs TRBV7-2 and TRBJ2-7; D might be TRBD2 (6 bases). Deletions cut 1 base from V and 9 bases from J, with 13 bases between. This CDR3 spans 13 amino acids. Germline V CDR1 and CDR2: SGHTA, FQGNSA.

This chain joins TRBV7-2 and TRBJ2-5; tentative D call: TRBD2 (5 bases). From germline, CDR1 is SGHTA and CDR2 FQGNSA. The CDR3 has 14 residues. Trimming pared 7 bases from V and 5 bases from J, leaving 17 bases between. CDR3 nucleotides: TGTGCCAGCAAGGCCCAGAGAGGGTGGGAGACCCAGTACTTC. Translated: CASKAQRGWETQYF.